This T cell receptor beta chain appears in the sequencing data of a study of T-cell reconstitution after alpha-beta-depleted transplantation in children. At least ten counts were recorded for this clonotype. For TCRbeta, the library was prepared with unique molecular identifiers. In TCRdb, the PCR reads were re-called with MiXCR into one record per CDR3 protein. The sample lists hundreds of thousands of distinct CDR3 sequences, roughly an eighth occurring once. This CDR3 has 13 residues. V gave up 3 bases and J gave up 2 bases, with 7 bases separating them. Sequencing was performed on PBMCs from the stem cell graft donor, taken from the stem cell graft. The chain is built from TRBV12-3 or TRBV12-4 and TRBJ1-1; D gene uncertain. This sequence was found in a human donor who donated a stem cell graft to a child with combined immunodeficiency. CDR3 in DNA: TGTGCCAGCAGTTTGGGAGCTAACACTGAAGCTTTCTTT. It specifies CASSLGANTEAFF.